This T cell receptor beta chain was found in a study of blood T cell repertoires in COVID-19. About the study: Sites across the United States, Italy and Spain contributed samples from acute and convalescent COVID-19. Nucleic acid was either cDNA or gDNA, and it came from T cells, B-cell-depleted T cells, or PBMCs.

The V end was cut by 1 base, the J end by 6 bases, with 7 bases between. CDR1 SGHTA and CDR2 FQGNSA come from the germline V gene. The CDR3 has 13 residues. Authors' processing steps: Amplification of reference gene primers was used by the study to estimate nucleated cell counts. The protocol was immunoSEQ multiplex PCR, while the TCRdb copy is restricted to in-frame clones and leaves out a portion. V, J and clone size were drawn from that table, and D and trimming were deduced from the DNA. The sample has some 20,000 clones; around 89% are singletons. Source material: peripheral blood. The origin of this receptor is a woman aged 60 to 75 with active COVID-19. The rearrangement links TRBV7-2 to TRBJ2-1; unclear D gene. CDR3 nucleotide sequence: TGTGCCAGCAGCTTAGGCACTTCCAATGAGCAGTTCTTC. Translating it yields CASSLGTSNEQFF.